This record concerns one T cell receptor beta chain sequence. Its antigen is not identified. Expansion with viral peptide pools was applied to antigen-specific CD4+ T cells by the ViraFEST assay prior to sequencing. The authors isolated CD4+ T cells after about 10 days of culture. Nucleocapsid antibodies stayed negative before and after vaccination, showing no earlier SARS-CoV-2 infection. Trimming pared 7 bases from V and 7 bases from J, leaving 13 bases between. The CDR3 extends over 12 amino acids. Germline CDR1 is MDHEN and CDR2 is SYDVKM. The data derive from a study of vaccination effects on CD4 cells after COVID-19. Generated by immunoSEQ multiplex PCR, the TCRdb table keeps only in-frame clones and is missing some. This repertoire shows 30,000 to 45,000 clones, 55% to 75% found once; its top ten account for roughly 20%.

The chain joins TRBV28 to TRBJ1-2; TRBD1 is a possible D gene (5 bases). The TCR comes from a human donor who received a COVID-19 vaccine. This specimen was CD4+ T cells from PBMCs cultured with SARS-CoV-2 spike peptides, taken before COVID-19 vaccination. The CDR3, as DNA: TGTGCCAGCACCGCAGGGAGGGGTGGCTACACCTTC. The encoded protein is CASTAGRGGYTF.